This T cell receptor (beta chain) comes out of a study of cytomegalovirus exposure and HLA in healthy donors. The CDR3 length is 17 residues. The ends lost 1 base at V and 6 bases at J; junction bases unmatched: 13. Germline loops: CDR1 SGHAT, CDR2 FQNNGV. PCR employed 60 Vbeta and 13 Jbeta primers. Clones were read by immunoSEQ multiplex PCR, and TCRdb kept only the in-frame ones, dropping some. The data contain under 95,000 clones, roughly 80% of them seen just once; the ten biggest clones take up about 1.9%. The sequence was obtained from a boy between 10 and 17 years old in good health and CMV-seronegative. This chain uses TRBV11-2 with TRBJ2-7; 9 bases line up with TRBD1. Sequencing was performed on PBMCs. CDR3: CASSLARSGTGLREQYF. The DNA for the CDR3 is TGTGCCAGCAGCTTAGCCCGTTCTGGGACAGGGCTACGCGAGCAGTACTTC.